This T cell receptor (beta chain) is from a study of cytomegalovirus exposure and HLA in healthy donors. Germline V lookup: CDR1 MGHRA, CDR2 YSYEKL. Trimming cost V 1 base and J 2 bases, with 12 bases left between them. This CDR3 contains 16 residues. About this clone itself: Antigen specificity is unknown.

60 Vbeta and 13 Jbeta primers were used in PCR. The repertoire was sequenced with immunoSEQ multiplex PCR; TCRdb's copy has only in-frame clones and lacks some. The sample includes about 180,000 clones, about 80% of them seen just once. Whole-study findings and limits: After further analysis at a later stage, 17,000 or so TCR beta sequences were associated with HLA alleles at 0.05 false discovery rate. A few chains linked to CMV were shown in vitro to be specific for CMV antigens.

The sequence was collected from a man aged 18 to 29 in good health and CMV-seronegative. The chain couples TRBV4-1 to TRBJ1-5; no reliable D call. Sequenced sample: PBMCs. The CDR3 DNA follows: TGCGCCAGCAGCCAAGTTTCCCCGCGCGGCAATCAGCCCCAGCATTTT. Its translation is CASSQVSPRGNQPQHF.